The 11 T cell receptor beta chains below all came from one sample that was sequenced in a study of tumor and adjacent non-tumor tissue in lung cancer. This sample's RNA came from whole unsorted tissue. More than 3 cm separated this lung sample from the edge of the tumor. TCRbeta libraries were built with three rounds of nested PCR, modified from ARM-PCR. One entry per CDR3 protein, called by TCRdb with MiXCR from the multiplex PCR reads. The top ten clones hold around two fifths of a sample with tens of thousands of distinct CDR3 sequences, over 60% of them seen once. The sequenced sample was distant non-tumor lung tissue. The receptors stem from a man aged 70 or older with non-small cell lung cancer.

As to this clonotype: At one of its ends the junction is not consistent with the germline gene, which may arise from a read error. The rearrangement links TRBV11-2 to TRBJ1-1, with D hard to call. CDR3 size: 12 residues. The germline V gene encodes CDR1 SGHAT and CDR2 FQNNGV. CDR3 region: CASTLRVTEALF. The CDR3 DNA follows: TGTGCCAGCACATTGAGGGTTACTGAAGCTTTGTTT.

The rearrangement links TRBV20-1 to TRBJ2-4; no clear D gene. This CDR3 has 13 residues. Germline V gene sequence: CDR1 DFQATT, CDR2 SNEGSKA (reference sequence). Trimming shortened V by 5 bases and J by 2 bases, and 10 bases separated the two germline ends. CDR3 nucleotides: TGCAGTGCTCTCAAAGTAACCAAAAACATTCAGTACTTC. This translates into CSALKVTKNIQYF.

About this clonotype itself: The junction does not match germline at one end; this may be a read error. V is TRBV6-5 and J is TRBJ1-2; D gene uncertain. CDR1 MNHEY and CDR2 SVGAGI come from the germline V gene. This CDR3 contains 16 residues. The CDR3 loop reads CASSYSGIGQLSGYTF. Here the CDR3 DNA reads TGTGCCAGTAGTTACTCCGGGATAGGGCAGCTGAGTGGCTACACCTTC.

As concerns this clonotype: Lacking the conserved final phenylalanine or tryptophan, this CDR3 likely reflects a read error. The CDR3 here is CASSHLRTGNQPQHY. CDR3 in DNA: TGTGCGAGCAGTCACCTCCGGACAGGGAATCAGCCCCAGCATTAT. This chain joins TRBV28 and TRBJ1-5; the match to TRBD1 covers 8 bases. Germline V lookup: CDR1 MDHEN, CDR2 SYDVKM. The CDR3 loop spans 15 amino acids.

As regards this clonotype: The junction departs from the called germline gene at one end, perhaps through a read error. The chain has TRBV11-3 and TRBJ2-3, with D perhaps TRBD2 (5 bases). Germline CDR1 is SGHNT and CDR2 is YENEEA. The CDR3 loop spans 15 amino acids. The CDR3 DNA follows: TGTGCCAGCACACATCGGGAAGTAAGCACAGATATGCAGTATTTT. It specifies CASTHREVSTDMQYF.

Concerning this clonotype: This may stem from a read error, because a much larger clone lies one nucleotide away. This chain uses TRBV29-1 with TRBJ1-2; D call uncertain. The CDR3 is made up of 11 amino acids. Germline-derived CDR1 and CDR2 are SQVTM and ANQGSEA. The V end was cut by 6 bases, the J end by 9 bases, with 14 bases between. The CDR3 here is CSVRANDSYTF. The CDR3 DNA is TGCAGCGTCCGGGCCAACGATAGCTACACCTTC.

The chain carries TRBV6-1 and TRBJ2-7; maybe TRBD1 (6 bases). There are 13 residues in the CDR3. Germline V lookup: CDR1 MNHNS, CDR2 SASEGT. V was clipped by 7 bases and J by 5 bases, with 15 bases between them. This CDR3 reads CASISTGLNEQYF. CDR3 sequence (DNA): TGTGCCAGCATCTCGACAGGCTTGAACGAGCAGTACTTC.

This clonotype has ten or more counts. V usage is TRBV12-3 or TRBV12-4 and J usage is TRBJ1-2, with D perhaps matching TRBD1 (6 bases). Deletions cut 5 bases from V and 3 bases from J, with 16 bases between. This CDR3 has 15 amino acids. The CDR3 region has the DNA TGTGCCAGCAGTCTCCGGGGGGGCGGGCACTATGGCTACACCTTC. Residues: CASSLRGGGHYGYTF.

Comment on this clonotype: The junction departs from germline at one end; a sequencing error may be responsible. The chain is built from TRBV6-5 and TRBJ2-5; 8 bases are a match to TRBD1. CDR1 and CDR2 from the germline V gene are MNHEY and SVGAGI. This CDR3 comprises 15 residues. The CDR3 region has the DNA TGTGCAAGCAGCCCCAACCCAGGGGGCAAGGAGACCCAGTATTTC. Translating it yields CASSPNPGGKETQYF.

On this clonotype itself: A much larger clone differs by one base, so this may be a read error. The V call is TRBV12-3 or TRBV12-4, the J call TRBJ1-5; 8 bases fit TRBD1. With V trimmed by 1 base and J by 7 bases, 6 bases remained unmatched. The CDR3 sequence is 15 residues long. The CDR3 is CASSLGTGRRQPQHF. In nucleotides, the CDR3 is TGTGCCAGCAGTTTAGGGACAGGGCGTCGGCAGCCCCAGCATTTT.

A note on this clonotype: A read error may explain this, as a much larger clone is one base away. The CDR3 loop reads CASSQWQNSYNEQFF. The CDR3, as DNA: TGTGCCAGCAGCCAATGGCAGAACTCCTACAATGAGCAGTTCTTC. V and J are TRBV14 and TRBJ2-1, with unresolved D. Trimming took off 2 bases at V and 0 bases at J, with 8 bases between the two ends. Germline CDR1 is SGHDN and CDR2 is FVKESK. The CDR3 sequence is 15 residues long.